Each of the 29 T cell receptor beta chains below was sequenced from the same sample in a study of blood T cell repertoires in COVID-19. Clones were sequenced by immunoSEQ multiplex PCR, and TCRdb holds only the in-frame ones, with some missing. Of some 300,000 clones in the sample, approximately 86% are singletons; the top ten hold around 1.2%. Sequencing used peripheral blood. The receptor set was obtained from a man between 65 and 79 years old with acute or convalescent COVID-19.

The rearrangement uses TRBV3-1 (or the pseudogene TRBV3-2) and TRBJ1-2; D is unresolved. The CDR3 is 12 residues long. Per germline, CDR1 LGHDT and CDR2 YNNKEL (reference sequence). The ends were cut back, 4 bases at V and 7 bases at J, with 10 bases in the middle. The CDR3 coding sequence is TGTGCCAGCAGCCCGGGAGGGAGTGGCTACACCTTC. Translated: CASSPGGSGYTF.

The rearrangement links TRBV6-1 to TRBJ1-3; 7 bases line up with TRBD1. The CDR3 is 17 residues long. CDR1 and CDR2 (germline): MNHNS, SASEGT. The ends lost 3 bases at V and 0 bases at J; junction bases unmatched: 8. CDR3 nucleotides: TGTGCCAGCAGTGATATGGGACAGAAGCCCTCTGGAAACACCATATATTTT. Translating gives CASSDMGQKPSGNTIYF.

The genes are TRBV18 and TRBJ1-2; 11 bases are a match to TRBD1. The V and J ends lost 6 bases and 4 bases, in that order; junction bases with no gene match: 7. The CDR3 contains 15 residues. Germline values: CDR1 KGHSH, CDR2 LQKENI. The CDR3 DNA is TGTGCCAGCTCGAAGGACAGGGGGCTGAGCTATGGCTACACCTTC. Its translation: CASSKDRGLSYGYTF.

This chain uses TRBV4-1 with TRBJ2-7; 8 positions agree with TRBD1. Trimming removed 4 bases from V and 3 bases from J; junction bases left unmatched: 11. The V gene's germline CDR1 is MGHRA and CDR2 YSYEKL. The CDR3 runs 16 residues. The CDR3 region is CASSPRGRGQDYEQYF. As DNA, the CDR3 is TGCGCCAGCAGCCCGAGGGGTAGGGGACAGGACTACGAGCAGTACTTC.

This clone was observed at least ten times. The chain recombines TRBV5-1 with TRBJ2-1, with TRBD2 matching 8 bases. Germline V CDR1 and CDR2: SGHRS, YFSETQ. J lost 7 bases, V lost 4 bases, and 10 bases had no gene match. CDR3 length equals 15 residues. The CDR3 sequence is CASSTEAAGENEQFF. CDR3 in DNA: TGCGCCAGCAGCACGGAGGCAGCGGGAGAAAATGAGCAGTTCTTC.

The rearrangement joins TRBV7-2 to TRBJ2-5; 7 nucleotides line up with TRBD1. This CDR3 has 15 residues. Trimming cost V 0 bases and J 3 bases; bases outside gene matches: 4. Germline V lookup: CDR1 SGHTA, CDR2 FQGNSA. The CDR3 nucleotides read TGTGCCAGCAGCTTAGCTGGGACAGCTAAAGAGACCCAGTACTTC. As protein: CASSLAGTAKETQYF.

The V gene is TRBV4-2, the J gene TRBJ1-4; 10 bases align to TRBD1. Unmatched junction bases numbered 9, after V lost 1 base and J lost 7 bases. This CDR3 spans 17 amino acids. Looked up from germline, CDR1 is LGHNA and CDR2 is YNFKEQ. Here the CDR3 reads CASSQAPDRGHGEKLFF. The CDR3 bases are TGTGCCAGCAGCCAAGCCCCCGACAGGGGGCACGGTGAAAAACTGTTTTTT.

The chain is built from TRBV7-2 and TRBJ2-4, with a weak D call TRBD2 (5 bases). The CDR3 extends over 15 amino acids. The germline V and J ends were trimmed by 4 bases and 2 bases, with 12 bases remaining between them. Germline V CDR1 and CDR2: SGHTA, FQGNSA. In nucleotides, the CDR3 is TGTGCCAGCAGCTCTAGCTGGGGAACCAAAAACATTCAGTACTTC. Translated: CASSSSWGTKNIQYF.

The gene calls are TRBV29-1 and TRBJ2-6; 9 bases match TRBD2. Germline V gene sequence: CDR1 SQVTM, CDR2 ANQGSEA. V shed 6 bases and J 2 bases; nucleotides not matched to a gene: 14. CDR3 length: 18 residues. CDR3 region: CSVRFSGSIVTGANVLTF. CDR3 coding DNA: TGCAGCGTGCGTTTTAGCGGGAGTATCGTCACTGGGGCCAACGTCCTGACTTTC.

This chain joins TRBV5-1 and TRBJ1-3, with unresolved D. The CDR3 runs to 15 residues. Between the trimmed V and J ends, which lost 0 bases and 0 bases, there was a span of 7 bases. Germline CDR1 and CDR2: SGHRS and YFSETQ. The chain's CDR3 is CASSLVGISGNTIYF. DNA for the CDR3: TGCGCCAGCAGCTTGGTCGGGATCTCTGGAAACACCATATATTTT.

V and J are TRBV19 and TRBJ2-5, with TRBD1 matching 11 bases. CDR1 and CDR2 (germline): LNHDA, SQIVND (reference sequence). This CDR3 contains 13 residues. V dropped 4 bases and J dropped 7; count of bases not matched to a gene: 2. The CDR3 sequence is CASSTGQGGTQYF. CDR3 coding DNA: TGTGCCAGTAGTACGGGACAGGGGGGGACCCAGTACTTC.

J is TRBJ2-3 and V is TRBV7-6; D perhaps matches TRBD2 (6 bases). Per germline, CDR1 SGHVS and CDR2 FNYEAQ. Trimming shortened V by 5 bases and J by 6 bases, and 15 bases separated the two germline ends. This CDR3 has 14 residues. For the CDR3, the DNA is TGTGCCAGCAGCCTCCGCTTACGGGAGGATACGCAGTATTTT. Protein: CASSLRLREDTQYF. Looking up the rest from reference TRBV7-6 and TRBJ2-3 gives the full variable domain: GAGVSQSPRYKVTKRGQDVALRCDPISGHVSLYWYRQALGQGPEFLTYFNYEAQQDKSGLPNDRFSAERPEGSISTLTIQRTEQRDSAMYRCASSLRLREDTQYFGPGTRLTVL.

The chain couples TRBV5-1 to TRBJ2-1; 8 bases are a match to TRBD2. The ends lost 2 bases at V and 4 bases at J; junction bases unmatched: 5. This CDR3 has 15 amino acids. Germline loops: CDR1 SGHRS, CDR2 YFSETQ. The CDR3: CASSLTSGTYNEQFF. The CDR3 coding sequence is TGCGCCAGCAGCTTAACTAGCGGAACTTACAATGAGCAGTTCTTC.

The chain recombines TRBV28 with TRBJ2-7; D uncertain. The CDR3 length is 13 residues. V lost 7 bases, J lost 2 bases, and 12 bases lay in between. Germline loops: CDR1 MDHEN, CDR2 SYDVKM. The CDR3 DNA reads TGTGCCAGCACCAGGATCTTCCCCTACGAGCAGTACTTC. It yields the protein CASTRIFPYEQYF.

This clone was detected only once. The V and J genes are TRBV29-1 and TRBJ2-7, with 12 bases that match TRBD2. The V gene end was trimmed by 7 bases and the J gene end by 3 bases; junction bases not matched to a gene: 7. In germline, CDR1 is SQVTM, CDR2 ANQGSEA. CDR3 length equals 14 residues. In nucleotides, the CDR3 is TGCAGCGCAAAACTAGCGGGGGGCGTCTACGAGCAGTACTTC. This codes for CSAKLAGGVYEQYF.

V and J are TRBV7-8 and TRBJ2-7, with 8 bases fitting TRBD2. The CDR3 contains 17 residues. CDR1 is SGHVS, CDR2 FQNEAQ, per germline. The junction had 10 bases not matched to a gene; V was cut back by 1 base and J by 2 bases. The CDR3 region has the DNA TGTGCCAGCAGCTTAGTCGTCGGAGCGGGGGCCCCCTACGAGCAGTACTTC. Translated: CASSLVVGAGAPYEQYF.

The chain couples TRBV6-5 to TRBJ2-2; TRBD1 matches at 7 bases. This CDR3 has 14 amino acids. Losses at the gene ends were 6 bases for V and 4 bases for J; bases not matched to a gene: 5. CDR1 MNHEY and CDR2 SVGAGI come from the germline V gene. CDR3 in amino acids: CASRSDRVTGELFF. CDR3 bases: TGTGCCAGCAGAAGCGACAGGGTCACCGGGGAGCTGTTTTTT.

The V gene is TRBV7-2, the J gene TRBJ2-1, with D unclear. CDR1 SGHTA and CDR2 FQGNSA come from the germline V gene. This CDR3 has 14 amino acids. The V end lost 6 bases, the J end lost 2 bases, and 11 bases lay between the germline ends. Written as DNA, the CDR3 is TGTGCCAGCAGGGAAGGTACAGCCTACAATGAGCAGTTCTTC. Translating it yields CASREGTAYNEQFF.

The chain couples TRBV28 to TRBJ2-1; D is unclear. Trimming cost V 2 bases and J 8 bases, with 10 bases left between them. The CDR3 is 13 residues long. Germline V CDR1 and CDR2: MDHEN, SYDVKM. This CDR3 is CASSLNPGYEQFF. CDR3 nucleotides: TGTGCCAGCAGTTTAAATCCGGGTTATGAGCAGTTCTTC.

This clone was recorded only once. The chain carries TRBV7-6 and TRBJ2-1, with TRBD2 matching 11 bases. This CDR3 has 16 amino acids. Germline-derived CDR1 and CDR2 are SGHVS and FNYEAQ. V was pared by 5 bases and J by 4 bases, with 7 bases of the junction left unmatched. Here the CDR3 DNA reads TGTGCCAGCAGCCCCAGCGGGACTAGCGGATACAATGAGCAGTTCTTC. Protein: CASSPSGTSGYNEQFF.

The rearrangement uses TRBV7-9 and TRBJ2-5; TRBD2 agrees at 9 bases. Germline-derived CDR1 and CDR2 are SEHNR and FQNEAQ (reference sequence). V lost 5 bases and J lost 5; bases outside the gene matches: 12. CDR3 length: 16 amino acids. CDR3: CASSTQTSGGVETQYF. Here the CDR3 DNA reads TGTGCCAGCAGCACCCAGACTAGCGGAGGCGTGGAGACCCAGTACTTC. The entire variable domain, with the rest obtained from reference TRBV7-9 and TRBJ2-5, is as follows: DTGVSQNPRHKITKRGQNVTFRCDPISEHNRLYWYRQTLGQGPEFLTYFQNEAQLEKSRLLSDRFSAERPKGSFSTLEIQRTEQGDSAMYLCASSTQTSGGVETQYFGPGTRLLVL.

The rearrangement links TRBV5-1 to TRBJ1-2; 8 nucleotides match TRBD1. V lost 0 bases and J lost 1; bases outside the gene matches: 11. The CDR3 runs 18 residues. The germline V gene encodes CDR1 SGHRS and CDR2 YFSETQ. The CDR3 is CASSLAGTGLILNYGYTF. DNA for the CDR3: TGCGCCAGCAGCTTGGCCGGGACAGGCCTAATCCTTAACTATGGCTACACCTTC.

This clone appeared a single time. V gene TRBV30 combines with J gene TRBJ1-1, with D perhaps matching TRBD1 (5 bases). This CDR3 spans 14 amino acids. The V end was cut by 2 bases, the J end by 3 bases, with 13 bases between. Germline V gene lookup returns CDR1 GTSNPN and CDR2 SVGIG (reference sequence). The chain's CDR3 is CAWSLSGGYTEAFF. The CDR3 DNA sequence: TGTGCCTGGAGTTTAAGTGGGGGGTACACTGAAGCTTTCTTT.

This sequence joins TRBV9 and TRBJ2-5, with D possibly matching TRBD1 (5 bases). V lost 4 bases to trimming and J lost 6 bases, with 13 bases between them. CDR3 length: 13 residues. Per the germline V gene, CDR1 is SGDLS and CDR2 is YYNGEE. The CDR3 region has the DNA TGTGCCAGCAGCCGTCAGGGTAGTAAGACCCAGTACTTC. Translated: CASSRQGSKTQYF.

The V call is TRBV5-6, the J call TRBJ2-1; D is perhaps TRBD2 (7 bases). CDR1 is SGHDT, CDR2 YYEEEE, per germline. The CDR3 extends over 15 amino acids. The germline V and J ends were trimmed by 0 bases and 7 bases, with 14 bases remaining between them. The CDR3 coding sequence is TGTGCCAGCAGCTTGGGGGCACAGGGAGGGAATGAGCAGTTCTTC. The encoded protein is CASSLGAQGGNEQFF.

The chain has TRBV4-3 and TRBJ1-6; 12 bases are shared with TRBD1. The CDR3 length is 16 residues. The junction had 7 bases not matched to a gene; V was cut back by 3 bases and J by 10 bases. Germline-derived CDR1 and CDR2 are LGHNA and YSLEER. As DNA, the CDR3 is TGCGCCAGCAGCCATTCCCGGGACAGGGGGCAATCACCCCTCCACTTT. As protein: CASSHSRDRGQSPLHF.

The chain recombines TRBV18 with TRBJ1-3; a weak D match, TRBD1 (5 bases). The CDR3 sequence is 14 residues long. Deletions cut 8 bases from V and 0 bases from J, with 11 bases between. Germline lookup yields CDR1 KGHSH and CDR2 LQKENI. CDR3: CASRDRASGNTIYF. The CDR3, as DNA: TGTGCCAGCCGAGACAGAGCCTCTGGAAACACCATATATTTT.

The chain combines TRBV28 with TRBJ1-1; 9 nucleotides align to TRBD1. This CDR3 is 15 amino acids long. The germline V gene has CDR1 MDHEN and CDR2 SYDVKM. The ends lost 7 bases at V and 4 bases at J; junction bases unmatched: 10. This CDR3 is CASISFRQGGTEAFF. CDR3 bases: TGTGCCAGCATTTCGTTCCGACAGGGGGGCACTGAAGCTTTCTTT.

V gene TRBV7-2 combines with J gene TRBJ2-3, with TRBD1 matching 7 bases. Per the germline V gene, CDR1 is SGHTA and CDR2 is FQGNSA. This CDR3 contains 16 residues. With 4 bases clipped from V and 1 base from J, the junction kept 8 bases outside the gene matches. CDR3 DNA sequence: TGTGCCAGCAGCTCTCGCCAGGGGGTGGGCACAGATACGCAGTATTTT. This encodes CASSSRQGVGTDTQYF.